There are a few counts of the clone carrying this T cell receptor (beta chain). Its antigen is not known. The entry originates in a study of vaccination effects on CD4 cells after COVID-19. The method was immunoSEQ multiplex PCR; TCRdb's version includes in-frame clones alone and lacks a portion of them. The sample consists of 80,000 to 95,000 clones, more than 60% of them appearing once. Whole-study results and caveats: Vaccine-induced clones in healthy vaccinees cross-reacted with common cold coronaviruses in only 1 of 255 cases.

Viral peptide pool expansion of antigen-specific CD4+ T cells preceded sequencing in the ViraFEST assay. CD4+ T cells were isolated after less than 12 days of culture. All participants had two doses of either the BNT162b2 or mRNA-1273 vaccine. Vaccinated participants had no history of SARS-CoV-2 infection and tested negative for nucleocapsid antibodies. The authors replaced half the medium with IL-2 medium on days 3 and 7. From germline, CDR1 is WNHNN and CDR2 SYGVQD (reference sequence). The V end was cut by 0 bases, the J end by 7 bases, with 15 bases between. CDR3 length equals 15 residues. V and J are TRBV10-1 and TRBJ2-5; D tentatively fits TRBD1 or TRBD2 (6 bases each). The specimen was CD4+ T cells from PBMCs cultured with HCoV-OC43 spike peptides, collected after COVID-19 vaccination. Subset in this sample: HCoV-OC43 spike overlapping peptide pool stimulation. The receptor comes from a human donor who received a COVID-19 vaccine. The CDR3 protein is CASSESGGTRGTQYF. CDR3 nucleotide sequence: TGCGCCAGCAGTGAGTCAGGAGGGACACGAGGGACCCAGTACTTC.